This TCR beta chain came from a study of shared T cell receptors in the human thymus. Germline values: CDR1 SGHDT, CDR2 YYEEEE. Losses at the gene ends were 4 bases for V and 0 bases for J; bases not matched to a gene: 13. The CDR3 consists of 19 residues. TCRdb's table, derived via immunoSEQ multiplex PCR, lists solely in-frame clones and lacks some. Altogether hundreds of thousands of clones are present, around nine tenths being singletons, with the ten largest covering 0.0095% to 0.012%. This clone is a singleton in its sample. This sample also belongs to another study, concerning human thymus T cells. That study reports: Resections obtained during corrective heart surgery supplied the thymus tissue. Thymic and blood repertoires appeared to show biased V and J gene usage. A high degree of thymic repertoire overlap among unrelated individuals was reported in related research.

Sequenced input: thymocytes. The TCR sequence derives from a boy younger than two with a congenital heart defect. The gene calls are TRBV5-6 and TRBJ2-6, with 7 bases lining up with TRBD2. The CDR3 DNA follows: TGTGCCAGCAGCGTGGCGGAGGGCGGGGGATCCTCTGGGGCCAACGTCCTGACTTTC. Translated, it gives CASSVAEGGGSSGANVLTF.